Listed here is a single TCR beta chain. Its antigen is unidentified. Inclusion characteristics of ophthalmopathy patients comprised a Clinical Activity Score of at least 3, a NOSPECS grade of at least 4, and duration under 3 months. Diagnoses were established using clinical symptoms, serum thyroxine and TRAb, thyroid ultrasound and orbital computed tomography. These data belong to a study of T cells in Graves' hyperthyroidism and ophthalmopathy. RNA transcripts served as the template for amplifying TCR beta CDR3 regions. An initial round of RT-PCR targeting the TCR CDR3 relied on the HTBI primer set. TCRdb recomputed calls from the multiplex PCR reads with MiXCR, one row per CDR3 protein. The table has over 250,000 distinct CDR3 sequences, roughly 22% seen once; the top ten hold about 60%. V was clipped by 6 bases and J by 0 bases, with 14 bases between them. This CDR3 region has 15 residues. Germline CDR1 is MNHEY and CDR2 is SMNVEV (reference sequence).

Study-wide results and limits: Blood also carried most thyroid clonotypes expanded above 0.001.

Sequences were obtained from blood. This receptor was identified in a man aged 30 to 45 with Graves' ophthalmopathy. The rearrangement uses TRBV27 and TRBJ2-5, with D hard to call. The CDR3 DNA is TGTGCCAGCAGCCCCTCCCTACAGTACCAAGAGACCCAGTACTTC. Translation: CASSPSLQYQETQYF.